Below, 31 T cell receptor beta chains from the same sample are listed, as sequenced in a study of blood T cell repertoires in COVID-19. Only in-frame clones appear in the TCRdb table, and some are missing; sequencing was by immunoSEQ multiplex PCR. The data show about 200,000 clones, with roughly nine tenths seen just once and roughly 2% held by the top ten. The material sequenced was peripheral blood. The receptors were gathered from a woman between 50 and 59 years old with acute or convalescent COVID-19.

The CDR3 DNA reads as TGTGCCAGCAGTTACAGGGAGGACATTCAGTACTTC. Its protein product is CASSYREDIQYF. The genes are TRBV6-2 or TRBV6-3 and TRBJ2-4, with D possibly matching TRBD2 (6 bases). Germline V gene sequence: CDR1 MNHEY, CDR2 SVGEGT. V lost 2 bases and J lost 8, with 7 bases in between. The CDR3 runs 12 residues.

The gene calls are TRBV7-9 and TRBJ2-1, with 7 nucleotides matching TRBD2. This CDR3 is built from 14 residues. CDR1 is SEHNR and CDR2 is FQNEAQ in the germline V gene (reference sequence). Trimming removed 1 base from V and 6 bases from J; junction bases left unmatched: 3. For the CDR3, the DNA is TGTGCCAGCAGCTTAGATTGGGGGGGCAATGAGCAGTTCTTC. This gives the protein CASSLDWGGNEQFF.

V and J are TRBV5-6 and TRBJ1-4; D is perhaps TRBD1 (5 bases). V was cut by 4 bases and J by 8 bases, with 18 bases left in between. The CDR3 runs to 15 residues. CDR1 SGHDT and CDR2 YYEEEE come from the germline V gene. CDR3 nucleotide sequence: TGTGCCAGCAGCGCTAGGCCTACAGGTGGCGAAAAACTGTTTTTT. Encoded protein: CASSARPTGGEKLFF.

The J gene is TRBJ2-7, the V gene TRBV7-6; 10 nucleotides align to TRBD2. Germline V gene data show CDR1 as SGHVS and CDR2 as FNYEAQ. The CDR3 runs 16 residues. The J segment lost 6 bases and the V segment lost 1 base, leaving 9 bases of the junction unmatched. This chain's CDR3 is CASSLEASGSRVEQYF. In DNA form, the CDR3 reads TGTGCCAGCAGCTTAGAGGCTAGCGGGAGCAGGGTCGAGCAGTACTTC.

The chain is built from TRBV2 and TRBJ1-2; TRBD1 is a possible D gene (5 bases). Germline CDR1 SNHLY, CDR2 FYNNEI. Trimming stripped 4 bases from V and 8 bases from J, with 14 bases between. CDR3 length: 13 amino acids. The CDR3 spells CASSAQSWGGYTF. Here the CDR3 DNA reads TGTGCCAGCAGTGCTCAATCCTGGGGCGGCTACACCTTC.

Comment on this clone: This sample includes further DNA sequences coding for the same CDR3. This chain links TRBV18 with TRBJ1-2; D possibly corresponds to TRBD1 (5 bases). Germline-derived CDR1 and CDR2 are KGHSH and LQKENI. This CDR3 has 14 residues. V lost 3 bases, J lost 3 bases, and 11 bases lay in between. The CDR3 region has the DNA TGTGCCAGCTCACCGGGGCGGGGACACTATGGCTACACCTTC. The encoded protein is CASSPGRGHYGYTF.

The gene calls are TRBV4-3 and TRBJ2-7; maybe TRBD1 (6 bases). Trimming left V 4 bases short and J 5 bases short, with 18 bases between. This CDR3 comprises 15 residues. Germline CDR1 LGHNA, CDR2 YSLEER. The CDR3 here is CASSLALTGIHEQYF. The CDR3 DNA follows: TGCGCCAGCAGCCTCGCCCTGACAGGCATTCACGAGCAGTACTTC.

This chain connects TRBV28 to TRBJ1-1, with D uncertain. Trimming removed 5 bases from V and 0 bases from J, with 13 bases in between. The CDR3 is 15 residues long. CDR1 and CDR2 from the germline V gene are MDHEN and SYDVKM. The CDR3 DNA reads as TGTGCCAGCAGTCCTTGGACTATTATGAACACTGAAGCTTTCTTT. It codes for CASSPWTIMNTEAFF. Full variable domain (outside the CDR3, taken from reference TRBV28 and TRBJ1-1): DVKVTQSSRYLVKRTGEKVFLECVQDMDHENMFWYRQDPGLGLRLIYFSYDVKMKEKGDIPEGYSVSREKKERFSLILESASTNQTSMYLCASSPWTIMNTEAFFGQGTRLTVV.

This chain links TRBV7-3 with TRBJ2-3; D not certain. Trimming removed 5 bases at V and 9 bases at J, with 15 bases between. This CDR3 contains 13 residues. Germline CDR1 is SGHTA and CDR2 is FQGTGA. CDR3 in DNA: TGTGCCAGCAGCGTCACCGGGTCCCAAACGCAGTATTTT. Translated, it gives CASSVTGSQTQYF.

The V gene is TRBV30, the J gene TRBJ1-5; 9 bases align to TRBD1. There are 13 residues in the CDR3. Germline V CDR1 and CDR2: GTSNPN, SVGIG (reference sequence). V lost 5 bases, J lost 6 bases, and 5 bases stayed unmatched. CDR3 residues: CAWGQGRGQPQHF. The CDR3 DNA reads as TGTGCCTGGGGACAGGGGCGCGGTCAGCCCCAGCATTTT.

The genes are TRBV6-2 or TRBV6-3 and TRBJ1-2; 7 bases are a match to TRBD1. Germline values: CDR1 MNHEY, CDR2 SVGEGT. The trim removed 0 bases at V and 4 bases at J, leaving 5 bases unmatched. CDR3 length: 15 amino acids. The CDR3 reads CASSYSGTVFYGYTF. DNA for the CDR3: TGTGCCAGCAGTTACTCCGGGACAGTTTTCTATGGCTACACCTTC.

The V call is TRBV30, the J call TRBJ1-3; D might be TRBD1 (5 bases). Germline CDR1 is GTSNPN and CDR2 is SVGIG (reference sequence). V lost 5 bases to trimming and J lost 7 bases, with 21 bases between them. The CDR3 extends over 15 amino acids. In DNA, the CDR3 is TGTGCCTGGGGCCCCGGACGTTCCGGGGGGAACACCATATATTTT. It is translated as CAWGPGRSGGNTIYF.

This chain connects TRBV5-6 to TRBJ1-5, with no clear D. The CDR3 sequence is 15 residues long. V lost 1 base, J lost 0 bases, and 8 bases lay in between. CDR1 and CDR2 (germline): SGHDT, YYEEEE. The CDR3 reads CASSLSSNSNQPQHF. CDR3 DNA sequence: TGTGCCAGCAGCTTGAGCTCAAATAGCAATCAGCCCCAGCATTTT.

This clone was found a few times. The chain recombines TRBV15 with TRBJ1-2; 8 positions agree with TRBD1. J lost 0 bases, V lost 8 bases, and 8 bases had no gene match. The CDR3 is made up of 15 amino acids. CDR1 and CDR2 (germline): LNHNV, YYDKDF (reference sequence). The CDR3 bases are TGTGCCACCCGATCAACAGGGGGGTCTAACTATGGCTACACCTTC. As protein: CATRSTGGSNYGYTF.

The chain carries TRBV11-2 and TRBJ2-3, with 12 bases identical to TRBD2. Germline V gene lookup returns CDR1 SGHAT and CDR2 FQNNGV. After removal of 3 bases from V and 2 bases from J, the junction contained 9 bases not matched to a gene. This CDR3 has 18 amino acids. CDR3 in amino acids: CASSFPLAGGRTTDTQYF. The CDR3 DNA reads TGTGCCAGCAGCTTTCCCCTAGCGGGGGGGCGGACCACAGATACGCAGTATTTT. Based on the CDR3 plus reference TRBV11-2 and TRBJ2-3, the full variable domain is EAGVAQSPRYKIIEKRQSVAFWCNPISGHATLYWYQQILGQGPKLLIQFQNNGVVDDSQLPKDRFSAERLKGVDSTLKIQPAKLEDSAVYLCASSFPLAGGRTTDTQYFGPGTRLTVL.

This rearrangement joins TRBV4-1 to TRBJ2-5; D may be TRBD2 (7 bases). Germline CDR1 is MGHRA and CDR2 is YSYEKL. V lost 1 base and J lost 3, with 12 bases in between. The CDR3 has 15 amino acids. The CDR3 spells CASSQGGLAEETQYF. CDR3 sequence (DNA): TGCGCCAGCAGCCAAGGGGGGCTAGCGGAAGAGACCCAGTACTTC.

The V gene is TRBV18, the J gene TRBJ2-3, with 15 bases matching TRBD2. The trim removed 4 bases at V and 9 bases at J, leaving 5 bases unmatched. From germline, CDR1 is KGHSH and CDR2 LQKENI. This CDR3 has 15 residues. For the CDR3, the DNA is TGTGCCAGCTCACTCGGACTAGCGGGAGGGGAAACGCAGTATTTT. This sequence encodes CASSLGLAGGETQYF.

This chain uses TRBV18 with TRBJ2-1; 7 bases agree with TRBD2. Germline CDR1 and CDR2: KGHSH and LQKENI. The CDR3 sequence is 15 residues long. V shed 6 bases, J shed 4 bases, and the junction held 9 bases outside the gene matches. CDR3 amino acids: CASSGAAGPYNEQFF. The CDR3 bases are TGTGCCAGCTCCGGGGCAGCGGGACCTTACAATGAGCAGTTCTTC.

The CDR3: CASSFPGTSPQETQYF. CDR3 DNA: TGTGCCAGCAGCTTCCCCGGGACTAGCCCCCAAGAGACCCAGTACTTC. V gene TRBV5-8 combines with J gene TRBJ2-5; 9 bases are a match to TRBD2. J gave up 1 base and V 2 bases, and 6 bases lay outside the gene matches. CDR3 length equals 16 residues. Per the germline V gene, CDR1 is SGHTS and CDR2 is YDEGEE.

The chain carries TRBV3-1 (or the pseudogene TRBV3-2) and TRBJ2-3; TRBD1 matches at 7 bases. The CDR3 has 16 residues. The germline V gene encodes CDR1 LGHDT and CDR2 YNNKEL (reference sequence). J was trimmed by 7 bases and V by 0 bases; bases with no gene match: 10. DNA for the CDR3: TGTGCCAGCAGCCAAGAGTTAGGGGGCCCCGGGAATACGCAGTATTTT. Residues: CASSQELGGPGNTQYF.

J is TRBJ2-3 and V is TRBV2; 10 positions match TRBD2. The germline CDR1 and CDR2 sequences are SNHLY and FYNNEI. The CDR3 totals 15 residues. V dropped 6 bases and J dropped 6; count of bases not matched to a gene: 9. CDR3 residues: CASSRRLAGMDTQYF. For the CDR3, the DNA is TGTGCCAGCAGCCGACGACTAGCGGGTATGGATACGCAGTATTTT.

This clone was detected only once. The gene calls are TRBV2 and TRBJ1-6; 7 positions match TRBD1. Germline-derived CDR1 and CDR2 are SNHLY and FYNNEI. V lost 5 bases, J lost 2 bases, and 6 bases stayed unmatched. CDR3 length: 16 amino acids. CDR3 coding DNA: TGTGCCAGCAGTCCAGGGGGAGGCGCCTATAATTCACCCCTCCACTTT. Protein product: CASSPGGGAYNSPLHF.

This clone was recorded once. This CDR3 reads CASSLGLGTSGSQETQYF. In DNA form, the CDR3 reads TGCGCCAGCAGCTTGGGGTTAGGGACTAGCGGGAGCCAAGAGACCCAGTACTTC. The chain links TRBV5-1 to TRBJ2-5; TRBD2 matches 14 bases. Germline V gene sequence: CDR1 SGHRS, CDR2 YFSETQ. This CDR3 is 18 amino acids long. V shed 0 bases and J 1 base; nucleotides not matched to a gene: 5.

The chain combines TRBV5-6 with TRBJ1-1; D is perhaps TRBD1 (5 bases). CDR1 is SGHDT, CDR2 YYEEEE, per germline. Trimming removed 4 bases at V and 4 bases at J, with 14 bases between. The CDR3 has 14 amino acids. CDR3 sequence reads: CASSPQDQGTEAFF. The DNA for the CDR3 is TGTGCCAGCAGCCCACAGGACCAAGGCACTGAAGCTTTCTTT.

The chain recombines TRBV18 with TRBJ2-1; 8 bases agree with TRBD1. CDR1 KGHSH and CDR2 LQKENI come from the germline V gene. J gave up 5 bases and V 7 bases, and 4 bases lay outside the gene matches. This CDR3 spans 13 amino acids. The CDR3 DNA sequence: TGTGCCAGCTGGAGACAGGGGAACAATGAGCAGTTCTTC. Protein: CASWRQGNNEQFF.

The chain joins TRBV9 to TRBJ2-7; a weak D match, TRBD1 (5 bases). The germline V gene encodes CDR1 SGDLS and CDR2 YYNGEE. This CDR3 region has 14 residues. Trimming removed 1 base at V and 2 bases at J, with 10 bases between. CDR3 amino acids: CASSVNTGAYEQYF. CDR3 DNA: TGTGCCAGCAGCGTAAATACAGGAGCCTACGAGCAGTACTTC.

The gene calls are TRBV24-1 and TRBJ2-1, with 15 bases that match TRBD2. After removal of 2 bases from V and 4 bases from J, the junction contained 11 bases not matched to a gene. Germline CDR1 is KGHDR and CDR2 is SFDVKD. This CDR3 comprises 20 residues. CDR3 sequence reads: CATSDSRTSGGVNPYNEQFF. In nucleotides, the CDR3 is TGTGCCACCAGTGATTCCCGGACTAGCGGGGGGGTGAACCCTTACAATGAGCAGTTCTTC.

The chain is built from TRBV6-2 or TRBV6-3 and TRBJ2-3, with TRBD2 matching 14 bases. Germline V gives CDR1 MNHEY, CDR2 SVGEGT. V dropped 6 bases and J dropped 4; count of bases not matched to a gene: 15. The CDR3 consists of 19 residues. The CDR3 region is CASSPKPGTSGRRADTQYF. The DNA of the CDR3 is TGTGCCAGCAGCCCGAAACCCGGGACTAGCGGGAGAAGAGCAGATACGCAGTATTTT.

The chain combines TRBV5-1 with TRBJ2-7; no definite D call. This CDR3 has 14 amino acids. Germline CDR1 SGHRS, CDR2 YFSETQ. V was trimmed by 0 bases and J by 3 bases, leaving 10 bases between them. The CDR3 loop reads CASSLAPRLYEQYF. CDR3 DNA sequence: TGCGCCAGCAGCTTGGCCCCTCGACTCTACGAGCAGTACTTC. The variable domain in full, completed from reference TRBV5-1 and TRBJ2-7, reads KAGVTQTPRYLIKTRGQQVTLSCSPISGHRSVSWYQQTPGQGLQFLFEYFSETQRNKGNFPGRFSGRQFSNSRSEMNVSTLELGDSALYLCASSLAPRLYEQYFGPGTRLTVT.

The rearrangement links TRBV19 to TRBJ1-5, with D uncertain. CDR3 length equals 13 residues. Germline assignment: CDR1 LNHDA and CDR2 SQIVND (reference sequence). Trimming took off 0 bases at V and 7 bases at J, with 7 bases between the two ends. CDR3 sequence reads: CASSIDPVQPQHF. CDR3 DNA sequence: TGTGCCAGTAGTATAGACCCAGTGCAGCCCCAGCATTTT.

In the case of this clone: Compared with germline, one end of the junction differs, possibly owing to a read error. V usage is TRBV7-8 and J usage is TRBJ1-6; D may be TRBD1 (6 bases). Germline V CDR1 and CDR2: SGHVS, FQNEAQ. CDR3 length: 16 residues. The CDR3, as DNA: TGTGCCAGCAGCTTATCGTCGAGGGGGTATAGTTCACCCCTCCACTTT. Translation: CASSLSSRGYSSPLHF.